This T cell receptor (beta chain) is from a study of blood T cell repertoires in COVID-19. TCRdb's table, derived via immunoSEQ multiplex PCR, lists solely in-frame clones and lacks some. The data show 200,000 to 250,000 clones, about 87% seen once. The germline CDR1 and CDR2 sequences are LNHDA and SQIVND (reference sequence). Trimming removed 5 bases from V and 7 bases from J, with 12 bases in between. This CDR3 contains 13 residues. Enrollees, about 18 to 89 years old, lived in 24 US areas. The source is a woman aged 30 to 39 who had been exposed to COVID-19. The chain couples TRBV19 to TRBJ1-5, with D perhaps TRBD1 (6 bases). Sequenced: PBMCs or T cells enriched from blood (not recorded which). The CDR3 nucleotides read TGTGCCAGTAGTGGGGGGGGGCAACAGCCCCAGCATTTT. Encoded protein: CASSGGGQQPQHF.